This T cell receptor beta chain was sequenced for a study of cytomegalovirus exposure and HLA in healthy donors (dated by TCRdb to 2016 to 2017). Notes on the research overall: An earlier analysis of several hundred of the donors reported about 300 Gb of sequence data and around 120 million unique TCR beta sequences obtained from about 200 million T cells. High-throughput TCR immunosequencing, statistical association of individual TCRs with disease status, and machine learning were combined to predict cytomegalovirus infection status. Four to six DR-DQ haplotypes were handled as single units for association and clustering because linkage in the cohort was strong. The aim of the study was to test whether cataloging public T cell receptors could identify signatures of past pathogen exposure. Donor age, sex, ethnicity and CMV serostatus were collected together with the repertoire data. In an earlier analysis of 500 to 650 of the donors, high-throughput TCR beta sequencing was used to judge whether each TCR beta V gene segment behaved as functional or pseudogenic. Along with the roughly 670-subject first cohort, a separate validation cohort of some 130 different subjects was used. Of the roughly 410 genotyped donors, 81% were placed in the genetic ancestry cluster associated with self-reported Caucasian donors. The number of donors typed differed by locus, with roughly 629-640 for A, B, C, DRB1 and DQB1, around 560 for DQA1, 600 to 610 for DPA1, and around 460 for DPB1. Every repertoire in the discovery cohort had been generated on one and the same sequencing platform. Around 330 gigabases of sequencing data and around 85 million unique TCR sequences made up an early release that covered nearly 650 HLA-typed donors. The study profiled the T cell repertoires of 550 to 700 subjects by immunosequencing and related them to cytomegalovirus serostatus. Both class I and class II loci were covered by HLA typing, at four-digit resolution. On average, around 200,000 unique TCR beta nucleotide sequences were sequenced per donor among several hundred genotyped donors of the cohort, with roughly 19% of those sequences being non-productive. Genome-wide SNP genotypes for about 65% of the 666 donors were used in a later genetic analysis, which treated that subset as a discovery cohort. In a later analysis, previously published TCR beta repertoires from some 640 donors were re-analyzed and high-resolution HLA genotyping was added so that TCR occurrence patterns could be studied. In the later analysis, no new phenotypic data were used to find candidate immune exposures; instead, reliance was placed on TCR beta sequences and their occurrence across donors.

General conclusions and limits of the study: Most CMV-associated TCR beta chains appeared to be HLA-restricted in a later analysis, and the HLA associations seemed to be driven largely by CMV exposure. In a later analysis, HLA-associated TCR beta chains showed more clonal expansion and lower generation probabilities than non-associated chains that were equally common. Assigning TCR associations to individual alleles was difficult when HLA alleles, especially DR and DQ, strongly co-occurred. A cluster of highly shared sequence variants was judged likely to represent a technical artifact of the sequencing pipeline. An earlier analysis of around 540 of the donors showed that most TCR beta V segments appeared in productive rearrangements either about 90% or about 30% of the time, which broadly matched IMGT annotations. It was suggested by the authors that the approach could potentially be generalized to other disease states and immunological phenotypes. A further reported finding was that TCR beta sequences accurately predicted the HLA-A and HLA-B alleles for most subjects in the first cohort. Presence/absence analyses assumed roughly uniform sequencing depth across donors, an assumption that may not hold. Only TCR beta chains were sequenced in this cohort, and the absence of alpha or paired-chain data limited detectable features. Immune exposure information for the cohort was limited to CMV serostatus. HLA typing was unavailable for some donors at each locus, so association tests used only the typed subset. An association between a missense DCLRE1C variant and V-gene and J-gene trimming of TCR beta chains was found in a later genetic analysis and replicated in an independent cohort. A later analysis reported that several top co-occurrence clusters appeared linked to parvovirus B19, influenza, CMV and Epstein-Barr virus. The study gave a list of 150 to 200 TCR beta chains associated with cytomegalovirus. Some IMGT-functional V segments, including TRBV6-2 and TRBV6-3, could not be distinguished by the 87-base-pair reads and were therefore excluded. Correlated functional status among segregating V segments might reflect linkage disequilibrium, but an unknown experimental factor could not be ruled out. Because counts were too low, more than 15 rarely observed V segments, including chromosome 9 orphons, were excluded from the earlier analysis of several hundred of the donors. In vitro tests confirmed that three of the cytomegalovirus-associated TCR beta chains recognize cytomegalovirus antigens. While some public TCRs were present in many individuals, most TCR sequences turned up only very rarely across donors. In both the original and validation cohorts, the classifier was reported to diagnose cytomegalovirus status with high specificity and sensitivity. A later genetic analysis reported fewer N-insertions in productive TCRs among donors in an Asian-associated ancestry cluster than the roughly 620-donor mean. A later analysis associated 16,951 TCR beta sequences with specific HLA alleles at a false discovery rate of 0.05. In a later analysis, TCR association rates were found to vary across HLA loci, with the most associated TCRs seen for DRB1 alleles and the fewest for HLA-C alleles.

CDR1 and CDR2 (ENHRY, SYGVKD) derive from the germline V gene. There are 15 amino acids in the CDR3, from cysteine to phenylalanine inclusive. The sequence is cut down to CDR3 DNA, 45 bases in frame from base 1. Library preparation employed the immunoSEQ multiplex PCR assay. The multiplex PCR relied on a mix of 60 forward primers for TCR Vbeta segments and 13 reverse primers for TCR Jbeta segments. The CDR3 region of rearranged TCR beta genes was amplified from genomic DNA with a multiplex PCR assay. On the Illumina HiSeq System, the amplified TCR beta libraries were sequenced as 87-base-pair reads. In the authors' own workflow: A later analysis counted 75 million to 100 million unique TCR beta chains across the 666 repertoires, and some 11 million of these chains were shared by at least two donors. A nearest-neighbor algorithm error-corrected the raw reads and collapsed the reads into unique sequences, merging closely related sequences to remove PCR and sequencing errors. CDR3 sequences were aligned to IMGT reference sequences to assign V, D and J gene segments. For a sequence to be retained, a match of at least six nucleotides was required to both a V gene segment and a J gene segment. Rearrangements were classified as productive when the CDR3 lacked stop codons and remained in frame with V and J, and all other rearrangements were classified as non-productive. CDR3 was defined according to IMGT convention as the region running from the second conserved V-encoded cysteine to the conserved J-encoded phenylalanine. The earlier analysis of about 620 of the donors excluded sequences that lacked an unambiguous match to a single V gene segment. An earlier analysis of 500 to 600 of the donors classified V segments as functional when productive rearrangements were above 56.7% and as segregating when the standard deviation between donors was above 5%. A statistical classification framework was developed to diagnose cytomegalovirus status using the catalog of TCR beta chain sequences. In a later analysis, TCR nucleotide sequences were compared against IMGT/GENE-DB human TR gene sequences so that V and J genes could be assigned. Using the TCRdist pipeline, a later analysis assigned CDR3 sequences along with most-parsimonious VDJ recombination scenarios. In a later analysis, every TCR beta chain was defined by the combination of its CDR3 amino acid sequence and its V-gene family, and reads without a unique V-gene family were dropped. In a later analysis, several hundred highly shared, low-generation-probability nucleotide sequences were removed to address suspected cross-contamination and a sequencing artifact. For each public chain, a later analysis derived a clonal expansion index from normalized ranks of inferred template counts within each repertoire. In a later analysis, generation probabilities were computed using a VDJ recombination model fitted to out-of-frame rearrangements, and the results were checked against IGoR. In a later analysis, TCR-TCR, TCR-HLA and TCR-CMV co-occurrence was scored with hypergeometric tests, and a repertoire-size bias correction was applied to TCR pairs. A later analysis estimated false discovery rates by permuting HLA or CMV assignments 20 times. In a later analysis, co-occurring TCRs were grouped with DBSCAN, and TCRdist sequence similarity was added when clustering was performed within HLA-allele-positive subsets. Co-occurrence clustering excluded repertoires with fewer than 30,000 or more than 120,000 public chains, plus five with anomalous nucleotide sharing. The table was pulled from immuneACCESS by TCRdb, which kept in-frame rearrangements only. Such tables lose some clones; where checked, under half of the loss comes from unresolved V genes, and the rest has no known cause. The DNA was the basis for D and trimming; V, J and clone size are from that table. The sample records some 57,000 clones, about 73% of which are singletons. The top ten constitute roughly 21% of the sample.

The cohort comprised around 700 healthy bone marrow donors. At the time of sampling, all cohort members were nominally healthy, though unrecorded immune exposures were likely present. The donor tested CMV seropositive, placing the donor among the approximately 290 seropositive members of the cohort. Each donor provided a peripheral blood sample, and peripheral blood mononuclear cells were used for TCR beta sequencing. The Qiagen DNeasy Blood Extraction Kit was used to extract genomic DNA from the blood cell samples. Notes on this clone: Its antigen is unknown. No quality values exist for individual bases; no much larger clone is one base distant.

The sequence came from a woman aged 60-75 years in good health and CMV-seropositive. Sequenced sample: PBMCs. The chain joins TRBV10-3 to TRBJ2-7; TRBD1 agrees with 12 junctional bases. The end of the DNA is better explained by TRBJ2-1, so the J call may be wrong. The nucleotide sequence is given as TGTGCCATCAGTGACCGGGACAGGGGGCCTGATGAGCAGTTCTTC. This translates into CAISDRDRGPDEQFF.